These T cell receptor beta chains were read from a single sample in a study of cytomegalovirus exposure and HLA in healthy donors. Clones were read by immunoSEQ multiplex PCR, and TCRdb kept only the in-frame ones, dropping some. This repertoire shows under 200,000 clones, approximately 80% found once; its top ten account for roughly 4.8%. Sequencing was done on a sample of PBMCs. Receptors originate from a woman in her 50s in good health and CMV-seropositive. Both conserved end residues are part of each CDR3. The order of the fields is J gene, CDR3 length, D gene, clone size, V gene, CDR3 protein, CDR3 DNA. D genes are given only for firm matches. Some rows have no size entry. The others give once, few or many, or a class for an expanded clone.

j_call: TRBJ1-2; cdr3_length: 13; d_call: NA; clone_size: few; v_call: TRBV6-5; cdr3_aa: CASSFGDSYGYTF; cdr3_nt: TGTGCCAGCAGTTTCGGGGACTCCTATGGCTACACCTTC
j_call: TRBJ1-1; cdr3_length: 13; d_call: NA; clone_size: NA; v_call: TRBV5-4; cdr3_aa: CASRPPAGAEAFF; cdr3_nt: TGTGCCAGCAGGCCCCCAGCGGGGGCTGAAGCTTTCTTT
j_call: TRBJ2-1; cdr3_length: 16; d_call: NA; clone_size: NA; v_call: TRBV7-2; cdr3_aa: CASSFGPRGSYNEQFF; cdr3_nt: TGTGCCAGCAGCTTTGGGCCAAGGGGGAGTTACAATGAGCAGTTCTTC
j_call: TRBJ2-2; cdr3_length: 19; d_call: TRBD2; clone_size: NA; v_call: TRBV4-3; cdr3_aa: CASSQAELAGTADTGELFF; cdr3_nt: TGCGCCAGCAGCCAAGCAGAACTAGCGGGGACCGCGGACACCGGGGAGCTGTTTTTT
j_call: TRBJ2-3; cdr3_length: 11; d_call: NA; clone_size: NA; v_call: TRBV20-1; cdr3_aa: CSARDQDTQYF; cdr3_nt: TGCAGTGCTAGAGATCAAGATACGCAGTATTTT
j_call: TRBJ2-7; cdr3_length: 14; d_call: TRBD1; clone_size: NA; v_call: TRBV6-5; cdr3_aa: CASRIGQGLYEQYF; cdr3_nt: TGTGCCAGCAGAATAGGACAGGGGTTATACGAGCAGTACTTC
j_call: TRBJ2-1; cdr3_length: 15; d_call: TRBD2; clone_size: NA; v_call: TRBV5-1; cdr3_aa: CASSLDRGGRDEQFF; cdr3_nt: TGCGCCAGCAGCTTAGATCGGGGGGGCCGTGATGAGCAGTTCTTC
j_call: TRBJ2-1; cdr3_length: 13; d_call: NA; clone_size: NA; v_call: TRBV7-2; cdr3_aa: CASSLARDNEQFF; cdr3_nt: TGTGCCAGCAGCTTAGCTCGAGACAATGAGCAGTTCTTC
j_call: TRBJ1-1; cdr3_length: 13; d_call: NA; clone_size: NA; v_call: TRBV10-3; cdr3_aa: CAIIGQGSSEAFF; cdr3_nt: TGTGCCATCATTGGCCAGGGATCGTCTGAAGCTTTCTTT
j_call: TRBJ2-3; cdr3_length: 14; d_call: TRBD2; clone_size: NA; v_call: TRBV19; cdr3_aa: CASSGLAGRDTQYF; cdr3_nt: TGTGCCAGTAGTGGGCTAGCGGGGAGGGATACGCAGTATTTT
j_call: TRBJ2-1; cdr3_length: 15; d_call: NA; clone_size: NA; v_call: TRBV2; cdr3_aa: CASQLGAIGLYEQFF; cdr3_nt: TGTGCCAGCCAGCTTGGGGCGATCGGTTTGTATGAGCAGTTCTTC
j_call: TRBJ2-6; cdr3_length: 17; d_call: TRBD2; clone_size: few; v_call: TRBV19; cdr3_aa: CASSTLAGGSGANVLTF; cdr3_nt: TGTGCCAGTAGTACCCTCGCCGGGGGGTCTGGGGCCAACGTCCTGACTTTC
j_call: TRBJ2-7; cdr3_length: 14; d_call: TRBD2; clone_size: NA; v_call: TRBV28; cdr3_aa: CASSFDRGLREQYF; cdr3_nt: TGTGCCAGCAGTTTTGATCGGGGACTACGGGAGCAGTACTTC
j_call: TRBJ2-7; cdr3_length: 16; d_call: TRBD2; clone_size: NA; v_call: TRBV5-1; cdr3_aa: CASSLTPAGAPDEQYF; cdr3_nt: TGCGCCAGCAGCTTAACCCCAGCGGGAGCCCCCGACGAGCAGTACTTC
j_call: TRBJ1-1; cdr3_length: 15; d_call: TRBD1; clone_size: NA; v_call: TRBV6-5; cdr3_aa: CASSRDRVQGTEAFF; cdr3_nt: TGTGCCAGCAGTCGCGACAGGGTGCAGGGCACTGAAGCTTTCTTT
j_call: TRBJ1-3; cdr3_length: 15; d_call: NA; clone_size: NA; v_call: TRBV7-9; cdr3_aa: CSSSAGWLSGNTIYF; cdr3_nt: TGTTCCAGCAGCGCAGGGTGGCTATCTGGAAACACCATATATTTT
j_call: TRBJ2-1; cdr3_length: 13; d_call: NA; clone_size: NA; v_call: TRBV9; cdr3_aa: CASSVLGWREQFF; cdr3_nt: TGTGCCAGCAGCGTCCTCGGGTGGCGAGAGCAGTTCTTC
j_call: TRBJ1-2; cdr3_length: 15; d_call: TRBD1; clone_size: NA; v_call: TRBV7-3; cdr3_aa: CASSPQGVSNYGYTF; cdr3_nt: TGTGCCAGCAGCCCCCAGGGGGTATCTAACTATGGCTACACCTTC
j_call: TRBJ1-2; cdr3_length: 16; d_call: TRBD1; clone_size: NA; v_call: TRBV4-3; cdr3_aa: CASSQDLRGALHGYTF; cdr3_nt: TGCGCCAGCAGCCAAGATCTCAGGGGGGCCCTCCATGGCTACACCTTC
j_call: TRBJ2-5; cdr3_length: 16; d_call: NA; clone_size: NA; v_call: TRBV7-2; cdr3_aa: CASSSPWRGPQETQYF; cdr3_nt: TGTGCCAGCAGCTCCCCCTGGCGGGGCCCTCAAGAGACCCAGTACTTC
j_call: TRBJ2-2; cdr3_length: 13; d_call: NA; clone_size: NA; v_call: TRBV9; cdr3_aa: CASSRRAGGELFF; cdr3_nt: TGTGCCAGCAGCCGCAGGGCGGGGGGGGAGCTGTTTTTT
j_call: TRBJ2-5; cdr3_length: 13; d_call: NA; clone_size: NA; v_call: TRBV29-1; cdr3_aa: CSVRGGGQETQYF; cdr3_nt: TGCAGCGTTCGGGGTGGGGGGCAAGAGACCCAGTACTTC
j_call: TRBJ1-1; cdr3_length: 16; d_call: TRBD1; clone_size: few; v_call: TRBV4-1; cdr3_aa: CASSQFGQGRDTEAFF; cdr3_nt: TGCGCCAGCAGCCAATTCGGACAGGGGAGGGATACTGAAGCTTTCTTT
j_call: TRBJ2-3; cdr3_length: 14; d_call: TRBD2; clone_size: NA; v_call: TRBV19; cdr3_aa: CASSIGGGSDTQYF; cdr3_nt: TGTGCCAGTAGTATCGGGGGGGGTTCAGATACGCAGTATTTT
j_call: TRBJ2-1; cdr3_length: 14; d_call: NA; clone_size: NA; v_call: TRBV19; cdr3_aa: CASSTGGRYNEQFF; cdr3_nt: TGTGCCAGTAGTACCGGGGGGCGCTACAATGAGCAGTTCTTC
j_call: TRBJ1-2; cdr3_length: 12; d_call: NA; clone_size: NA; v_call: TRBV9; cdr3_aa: CASSDRAGGYTF; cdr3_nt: TGTGCCAGCAGCGACAGGGCTGGCGGCTACACCTTC
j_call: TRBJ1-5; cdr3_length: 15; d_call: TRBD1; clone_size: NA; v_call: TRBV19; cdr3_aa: CDSSIGTGGNQPQHF; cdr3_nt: TGTGACAGTAGTATTGGGACAGGGGGCAATCAGCCCCAGCATTTT